This T cell receptor beta chain was captured by sequencing in a study of identical twins. In this sample, this clonotype turned up a few times. TCRdb reprocessed the 5' RACE reads via MiXCR and lists one record per CDR3 protein. The data hold fewer than 900,000 distinct CDR3 sequences, with 21% observed a single time. The same data also went into a second study, on T cells expressing NK-cell markers.

This receptor was taken from a woman between 18 and 29 years old in good health. Specimen: PBMCs.

The CDR3 DNA sequence: TGTGCCAGCAGCTTCGGGGTAGTCTTGCCAGTTGAAGCTTTCTTT. Protein: CASSFGVVLPVEAFF. The V and J genes are TRBV7-9 and TRBJ1-1; the D is unclear. V lost 3 bases and J lost 7, with 18 bases in between. This CDR3 region has 15 residues. Per the germline V gene, CDR1 is SEHNR and CDR2 is FQNEAQ (reference sequence).